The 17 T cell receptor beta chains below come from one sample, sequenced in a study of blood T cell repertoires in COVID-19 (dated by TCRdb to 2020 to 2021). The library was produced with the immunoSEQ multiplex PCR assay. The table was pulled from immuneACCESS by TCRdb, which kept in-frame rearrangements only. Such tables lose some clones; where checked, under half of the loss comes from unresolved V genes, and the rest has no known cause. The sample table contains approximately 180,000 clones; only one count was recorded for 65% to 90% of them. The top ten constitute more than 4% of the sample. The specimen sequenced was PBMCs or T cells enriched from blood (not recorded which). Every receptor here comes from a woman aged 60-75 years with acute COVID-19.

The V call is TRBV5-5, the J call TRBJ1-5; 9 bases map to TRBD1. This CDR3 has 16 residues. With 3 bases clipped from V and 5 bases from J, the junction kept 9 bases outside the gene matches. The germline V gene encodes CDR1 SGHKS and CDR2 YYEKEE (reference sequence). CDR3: CASSSGDRGYDQPQHF. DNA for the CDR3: TGTGCCAGCAGCTCGGGCGACAGGGGGTACGATCAGCCCCAGCATTTT.

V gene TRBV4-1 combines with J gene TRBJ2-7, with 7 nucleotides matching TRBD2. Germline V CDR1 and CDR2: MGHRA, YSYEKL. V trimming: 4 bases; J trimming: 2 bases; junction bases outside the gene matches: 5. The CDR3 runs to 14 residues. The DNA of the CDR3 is TGCGCCAGCAGCCCCGGGGAGGGGCCCTACGAGCAGTACGTC. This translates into CASSPGEGPYEQYV.

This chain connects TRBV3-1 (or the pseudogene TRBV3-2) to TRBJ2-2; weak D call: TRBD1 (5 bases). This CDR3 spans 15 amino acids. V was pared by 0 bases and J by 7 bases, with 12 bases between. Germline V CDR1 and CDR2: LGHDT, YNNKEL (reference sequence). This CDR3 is CASSQDRDRGGELFF. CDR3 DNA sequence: TGTGCCAGCAGCCAAGACAGGGATAGGGGCGGGGAGCTGTTTTTT.

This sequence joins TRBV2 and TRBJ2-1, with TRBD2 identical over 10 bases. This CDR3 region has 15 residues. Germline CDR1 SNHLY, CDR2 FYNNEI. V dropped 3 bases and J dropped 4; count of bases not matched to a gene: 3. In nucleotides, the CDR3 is TGTGCCAGCAGTGAGAGCGGGAGGGGATACAATGAGCAGTTCTTC. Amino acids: CASSESGRGYNEQFF.

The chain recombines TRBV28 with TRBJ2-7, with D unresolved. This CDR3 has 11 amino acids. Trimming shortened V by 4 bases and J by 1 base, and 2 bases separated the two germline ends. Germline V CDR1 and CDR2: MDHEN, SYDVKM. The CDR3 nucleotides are TGTGCCAGCAGTTCTTCCTACGAGCAGTACTTC. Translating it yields CASSSSYEQYF.

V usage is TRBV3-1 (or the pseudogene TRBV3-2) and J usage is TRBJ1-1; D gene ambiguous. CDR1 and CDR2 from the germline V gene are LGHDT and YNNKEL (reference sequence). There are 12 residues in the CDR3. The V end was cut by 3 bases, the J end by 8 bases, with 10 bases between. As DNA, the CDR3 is TGTGCCAGCAGCCATGGAGGGAACGAAGCTTTCTTT. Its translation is CASSHGGNEAFF.

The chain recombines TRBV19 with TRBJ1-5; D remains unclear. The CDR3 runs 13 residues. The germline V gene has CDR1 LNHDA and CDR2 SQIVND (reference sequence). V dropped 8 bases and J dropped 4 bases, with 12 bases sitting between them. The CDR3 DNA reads TGTGCCAGTGCGTCCGACATTAATCAGCCCCAGCATTTT. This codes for CASASDINQPQHF.

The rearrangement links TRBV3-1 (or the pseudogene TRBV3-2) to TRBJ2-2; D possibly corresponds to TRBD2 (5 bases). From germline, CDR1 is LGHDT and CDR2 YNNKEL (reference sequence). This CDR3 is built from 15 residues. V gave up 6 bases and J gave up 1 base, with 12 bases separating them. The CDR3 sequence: CASSLGRGNTGELFF. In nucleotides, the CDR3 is TGTGCCAGCAGTCTCGGACGGGGGAACACCGGGGAGCTGTTTTTT.

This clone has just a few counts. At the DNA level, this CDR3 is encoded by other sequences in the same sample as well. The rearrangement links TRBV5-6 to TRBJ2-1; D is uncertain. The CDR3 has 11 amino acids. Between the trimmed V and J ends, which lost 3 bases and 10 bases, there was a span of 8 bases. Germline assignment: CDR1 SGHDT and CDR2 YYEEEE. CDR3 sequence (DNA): TGTGCCAGCAGCTCTCTTTCGGAGCAGTTCTTC. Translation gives CASSSLSEQFF. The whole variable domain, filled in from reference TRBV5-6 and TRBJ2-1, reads DAGVTQSPTHLIKTRGQQVTLRCSPKSGHDTVSWYQQALGQGPQFIFQYYEEEERQRGNFPDRFSGHQFPNYSSELNVNALLLGDSALYLCASSSLSEQFFGPGTRLTVL.

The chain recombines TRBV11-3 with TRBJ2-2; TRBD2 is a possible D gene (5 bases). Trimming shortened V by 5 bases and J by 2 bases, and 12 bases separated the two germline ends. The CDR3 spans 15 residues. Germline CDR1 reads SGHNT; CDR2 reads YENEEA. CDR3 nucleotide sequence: TGTGCCAGCAGCCCGTTCGGGGTTAACACCGGGGAGCTGTTTTTT. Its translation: CASSPFGVNTGELFF.

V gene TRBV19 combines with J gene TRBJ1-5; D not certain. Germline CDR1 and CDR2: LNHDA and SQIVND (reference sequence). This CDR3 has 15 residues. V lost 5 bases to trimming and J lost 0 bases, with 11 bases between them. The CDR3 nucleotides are TGTGCCAGTAGTCTAACGGGATTTAGCAATCAGCCCCAGCATTTT. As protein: CASSLTGFSNQPQHF.

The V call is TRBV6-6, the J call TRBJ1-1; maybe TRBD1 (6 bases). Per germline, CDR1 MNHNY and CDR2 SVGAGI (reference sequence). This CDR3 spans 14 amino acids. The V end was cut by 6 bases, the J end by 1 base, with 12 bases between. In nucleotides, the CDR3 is TGTGCCAGCAGATTATTACAGGGGAACACTGAAGCTTTCTTT. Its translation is CASRLLQGNTEAFF.

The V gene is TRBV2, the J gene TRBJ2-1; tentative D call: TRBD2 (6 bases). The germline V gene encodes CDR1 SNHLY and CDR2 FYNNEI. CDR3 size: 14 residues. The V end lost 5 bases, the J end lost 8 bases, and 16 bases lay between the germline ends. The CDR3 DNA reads TGTGCCAGCAGTCTCGGGCCTGGAGGGGATGAGCAGTTCTTC. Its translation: CASSLGPGGDEQFF. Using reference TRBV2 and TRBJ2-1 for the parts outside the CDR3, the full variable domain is EPEVTQTPSHQVTQMGQEVILRCVPISNHLYFYWYRQILGQKVEFLVSFYNNEISEKSEIFDDQFSVERPDGSNFTLKIRSTKLEDSAMYFCASSLGPGGDEQFFGPGTRLTVL.

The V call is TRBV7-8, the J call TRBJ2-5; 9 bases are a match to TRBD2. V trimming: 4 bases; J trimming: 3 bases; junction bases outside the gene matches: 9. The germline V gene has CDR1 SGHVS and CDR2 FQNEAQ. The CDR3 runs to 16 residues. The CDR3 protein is CASSSNRLAAEETQYF. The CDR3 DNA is TGTGCCAGCAGCTCCAACCGACTAGCGGCTGAAGAGACCCAGTACTTC.

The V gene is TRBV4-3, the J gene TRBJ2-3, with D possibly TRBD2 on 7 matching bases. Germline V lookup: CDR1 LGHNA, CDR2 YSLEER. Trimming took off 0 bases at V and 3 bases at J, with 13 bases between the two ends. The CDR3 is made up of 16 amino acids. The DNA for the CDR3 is TGCGCCAGCAGCCAAGATATCCGGGGGGCAACAGATACGCAGTATTTT. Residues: CASSQDIRGATDTQYF.

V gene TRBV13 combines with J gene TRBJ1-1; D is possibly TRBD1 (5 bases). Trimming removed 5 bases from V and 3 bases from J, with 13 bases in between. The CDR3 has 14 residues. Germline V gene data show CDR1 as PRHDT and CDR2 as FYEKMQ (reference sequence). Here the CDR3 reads CASSPHPRDTEAFF. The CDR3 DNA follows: TGTGCCAGCAGCCCTCACCCCAGGGACACTGAAGCTTTCTTT.

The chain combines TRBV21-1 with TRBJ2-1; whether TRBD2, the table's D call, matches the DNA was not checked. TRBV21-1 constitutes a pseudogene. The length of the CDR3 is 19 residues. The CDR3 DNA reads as TGTGCCAGCAGCAAAGGAGCCAGGGTACTAGCGGGAGAGAACAATGAGCAGTTCTTC. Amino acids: CASSKGARVLAGENNEQFF.